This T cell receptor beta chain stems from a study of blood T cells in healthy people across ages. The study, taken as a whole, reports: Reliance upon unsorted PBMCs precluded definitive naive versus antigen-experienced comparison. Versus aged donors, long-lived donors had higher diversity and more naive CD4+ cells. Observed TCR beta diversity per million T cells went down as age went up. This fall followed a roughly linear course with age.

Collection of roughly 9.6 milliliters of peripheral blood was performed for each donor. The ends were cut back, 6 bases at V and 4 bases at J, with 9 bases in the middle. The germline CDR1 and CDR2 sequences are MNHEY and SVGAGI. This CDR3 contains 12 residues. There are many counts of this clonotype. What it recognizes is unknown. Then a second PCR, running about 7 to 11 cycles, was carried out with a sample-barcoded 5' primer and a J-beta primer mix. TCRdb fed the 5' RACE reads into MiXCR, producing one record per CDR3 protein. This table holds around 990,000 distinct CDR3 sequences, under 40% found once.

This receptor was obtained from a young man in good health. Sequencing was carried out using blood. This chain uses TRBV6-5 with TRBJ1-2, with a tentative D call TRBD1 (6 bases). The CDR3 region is CASSQGIYGYTF. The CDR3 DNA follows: TGTGCCAGCAGCCAGGGGATCTATGGCTACACCTTC.